This is a list of T cell receptor beta chains from one sample in a study of T cell changes during pregnancy in multiple sclerosis. Sequencing was performed with immunoSEQ multiplex PCR; in TCRdb, only in-frame clones are kept and a portion is missing. Counted here are 35,000 to 40,000 clones, approximately 88% occurring once; the ten biggest clones make up around 1.2%. The sequencing here drew on CD4+ T cells from peripheral blood mononuclear cells, taken before pregnancy. Receptors were obtained from a female donor with multiple sclerosis, enrolled in a pregnancy study. Both conserved end residues are part of each CDR3. The D gene is left open where the match is weak. Clone size is shown for a subset of rows, as once, few, many or a class of expanded clone.

clone size	D gene	V gene	J gene	CDR3 length	CDR3 protein	CDR3 DNA
NA	NA	TRBV25-1	TRBJ2-1	14	CASSRGRKGNEQFF	TGTGCCAGCAGTCGGGGGAGGAAGGGCAATGAGCAGTTCTTC
NA	TRBD2	TRBV5-1	TRBJ2-5	15	CASSLSPSGEETQYF	TGCGCCAGCAGCTTGTCGCCTAGCGGGGAAGAGACCCAGTACTTC
NA	TRBD1	TRBV5-5	TRBJ1-3	13	CASSRDRDNTIYF	TGTGCCAGCAGCCGGGACAGGGACAACACCATATATTTT
NA	NA	TRBV5-1	TRBJ2-6	18	CASSPQGGPISGANVLTF	TGCGCCAGCAGCCCACAAGGGGGTCCCATCTCTGGGGCCAACGTCCTGACTTTC
NA	TRBD1	TRBV6-5	TRBJ1-1	14	CASSYLGQDTEAFF	TGTGCCAGCAGTTACCTTGGACAGGACACTGAAGCTTTCTTT
NA	NA	TRBV5-1	TRBJ2-3	16	CASSFSQGLLTDTQYF	TGCGCCAGCAGCTTTTCACAGGGCCTACTCACAGATACGCAGTATTTT
NA	NA	TRBV30	TRBJ1-1	13	CAWSWAKNTEAFF	TGTGCCTGGAGTTGGGCCAAGAACACTGAAGCTTTCTTT
NA	NA	TRBV6-6	TRBJ1-1	14	CASSYRNQGTEAFF	TGTGCCAGCAGCTATCGGAACCAGGGCACTGAAGCTTTCTTT
NA	NA	TRBV4-1	TRBJ1-1	16	CASSQGSGRKFAEAFF	TGCGCCAGCAGCCAAGGTTCAGGGAGGAAATTCGCTGAAGCTTTCTTT
NA	TRBD1	TRBV6-1	TRBJ1-1	16	CASSDLGRQGSRQAFF	TGTGCCAGCAGTGATTTAGGGAGACAGGGGAGCCGGCAAGCTTTCTTT
NA	TRBD2	TRBV30	TRBJ2-7	17	CAWSLRTGLEKRYEQYF	TGTGCCTGGAGCCTCCGAACTGGACTAGAGAAGAGATACGAGCAGTACTTC
NA	NA	TRBV6-5	TRBJ2-3	14	CASIDPGGSDTQYF	TGTGCCAGCATCGACCCGGGCGGGTCAGATACGCAGTATTTT
NA	TRBD2	TRBV28	TRBJ2-7	16	CASSSGLAGESYEQYF	TGTGCCAGCAGTTCCGGACTAGCGGGAGAATCCTACGAGCAGTACTTC
NA	TRBD2	TRBV6-1	TRBJ2-3	17	CASSVGTSGRAGDTQYF	TGTGCCAGCAGTGTAGGGACTAGCGGGAGGGCGGGAGATACGCAGTATTTT
few	NA	TRBV5-6	TRBJ1-2	14	CASSATGQGYGYTF	TGTGCCAGCAGCGCCACGGGACAAGGGTATGGCTACACCTTC
NA	TRBD1	TRBV7-2	TRBJ2-7	15	CASSIEWTGGYEQYF	TGTGCCAGCAGCATAGAATGGACAGGGGGTTACGAGCAGTACTTC
NA	NA	TRBV7-9	TRBJ2-5	15	CASSYAAGQEETQYF	TGTGCCAGCAGCTACGCGGCAGGGCAGGAAGAGACCCAGTACTTC
medium-sized	NA	TRBV30	TRBJ2-1	14	CAWSVPPAVGEQFF	TGTGCCTGGAGTGTACCCCCCGCCGTCGGTGAGCAGTTCTTC
NA	TRBD1	TRBV9	TRBJ1-2	14	CASSTFDRGVGYTF	TGTGCCAGCAGCACCTTTGACAGGGGCGTGGGCTACACCTTC
few	TRBD1	TRBV7-9	TRBJ2-7	16	CASSARQGALTYEQYF	TGTGCCAGCAGCGCCAGACAGGGGGCGCTTACCTACGAGCAGTACTTC
NA	TRBD1	TRBV6-6	TRBJ2-1	15	CASSYGPDRGLEQFF	TGTGCCAGCAGTTACGGGCCGGACAGGGGGCTTGAGCAGTTCTTC
NA	NA	TRBV5-4	TRBJ1-2	16	CASSLSHGSRTGGYTF	TGTGCCAGCAGCTTGTCACACGGGAGTCGAACCGGTGGCTACACCTTC
NA	TRBD1	TRBV4-1	TRBJ1-5	16	CASSQADRGGNQPQHF	TGCGCCAGCAGCCAAGCAGACAGGGGCGGCAATCAGCCCCAGCATTTT
NA	NA	TRBV18	TRBJ2-2	16	CASSPRDPPNTGELFF	TGTGCCAGCTCACCCCGAGATCCTCCGAACACCGGGGAGCTGTTTTTT
NA	NA	TRBV6-4	TRBJ2-1	17	CASSVGDTAPPYNEQFF	TGTGCCAGCAGTGTTGGAGATACGGCTCCTCCTTACAATGAGCAGTTCTTC
NA	NA	TRBV9	TRBJ2-7	17	CASSVGASSASSYEQYF	TGTGCCAGCAGCGTAGGGGCCAGTAGCGCTAGCTCCTACGAGCAGTACTTC
NA	NA	TRBV7-2	TRBJ2-1	12	CASSKSDNEQFF	TGTGCCAGCAGCAAGAGTGACAATGAGCAGTTCTTC
NA	TRBD2	TRBV30	TRBJ2-5	16	CAWSPGLAGGQETQYF	TGTGCCTGGAGTCCCGGACTAGCGGGAGGCCAAGAGACCCAGTACTTC
NA	NA	TRBV29-1	TRBJ2-5	12	CSVSGGEETQYF	TGCAGCGTCTCGGGCGGGGAAGAGACCCAGTACTTC
NA	NA	TRBV10-2	TRBJ2-3	13	CASSELQGGTQYF	TGCGCCAGCAGTGAGCTCCAGGGAGGTACGCAGTATTTT
NA	NA	TRBV12-5	TRBJ2-1	15	CASVPGVSSYNEQFF	TGTGCTAGTGTTCCAGGGGTTTCCTCCTACAATGAGCAGTTCTTC
NA	NA	TRBV4-2	TRBJ1-1	15	CASSQEIGGSAEAFF	TGTGCCAGCAGCCAAGAAATCGGGGGGAGCGCTGAAGCTTTCTTT
NA	NA	TRBV30	TRBJ1-5	13	CAWSLQGSQPQHF	TGTGCCTGGAGCTTACAGGGATCTCAGCCCCAGCATTTT
once	TRBD1	TRBV10-3	TRBJ1-2	15	CAITGRQGASGGYTF	TGTGCCATCACGGGCCGCCAGGGGGCGAGTGGAGGCTACACCTTC
NA	TRBD2	TRBV6-1	TRBJ2-3	15	CASSELAGGWDTQYF	TGTGCCAGCAGTGAATTGGCGGGAGGCTGGGATACGCAGTATTTT
NA	NA	TRBV5-1	TRBJ1-4	13	CASSFSGGEKLFF	TGCGCCAGCAGCTTTTCAGGAGGAGAAAAACTGTTTTTT
NA	NA	TRBV7-3	TRBJ1-1	13	CASSLNRDTEAFF	TGTGCCAGCAGCTTAAACAGGGACACTGAAGCTTTCTTT
once	TRBD1	TRBV6-5	TRBJ1-5	14	CASSGQGAHQPQHF	TGTGCCAGCAGTGGACAGGGGGCGCATCAGCCCCAGCATTTT
NA	TRBD1	TRBV11-2	TRBJ2-7	15	CASSLQDRVIDEQYF	TGTGCCAGCAGCCTTCAGGACAGGGTAATAGACGAGCAGTACTTC
NA	TRBD2	TRBV5-4	TRBJ2-7	16	CASSLVTGGPIYEQYF	TGTGCCAGCAGCTTGGTGACGGGAGGGCCTATTTACGAGCAGTACTTC
once	TRBD2	TRBV7-3	TRBJ2-1	14	CASSQTSGSNEQFF	TGTGCCAGCAGCCAGACTAGCGGGTCTAATGAGCAGTTCTTC
NA	NA	TRBV5-1	TRBJ2-1	19	CASSPEGAASPGKFNEQFF	TGCGCCAGCAGCCCGGAGGGGGCAGCTAGCCCCGGGAAATTCAATGAGCAGTTCTTC
NA	TRBD2	TRBV10-3	TRBJ2-5	14	CAISESRTSETQYF	TGTGCCATCAGTGAGTCAAGGACTAGCGAGACCCAGTACTTC
NA	TRBD1	TRBV6-1	TRBJ1-1	15	CASISNTGANTEAFF	TGTGCCAGCATATCGAACACAGGGGCGAACACTGAAGCTTTCTTT
NA	NA	TRBV6-1	TRBJ1-2	12	CASSDSHYGHTF	TGTGCCAGCAGTGACTCCCATTATGGCCACACCTTC
NA	NA	TRBV28	TRBJ1-5	17	CASSLGFGQGSNQPQHF	TGTGCCAGCAGTTTAGGGTTCGGGCAGGGGAGCAATCAGCCCCAGCATTTT
NA	NA	TRBV28	TRBJ1-2	13	CASVSFGGYGYTF	TGTGCCAGCGTTTCATTTGGAGGCTATGGCTACACCTTC
NA	TRBD1	TRBV5-4	TRBJ2-5	14	CASSVQGAVETQYF	TGTGCCAGCAGCGTACAGGGGGCTGTAGAGACCCAGTACTTC